This T cell receptor beta chain was identified during a study of HIV-infected patients and healthy controls. This clonotype occurred many times. The germline V gene has CDR1 ENHRY and CDR2 SYGVKD. The CDR3 is 14 amino acids. J was trimmed by 6 bases and V by 1 base; bases with no gene match: 1. Using its own MiXCR run on the 5' RACE reads, TCRdb lists one record per CDR3 protein. The table has around 67,000 distinct CDR3 sequences, about a sixth seen once. Sequencing input: CD4+ T cells from blood. The sequence derives from a human donor in good health. The chain is built from TRBV10-3 and TRBJ2-4; 9 bases fit TRBD1. This chain's CDR3 is CAISELGQGNIQYF. The DNA of the CDR3 is TGTGCCATCAGTGAGTTGGGACAGGGAAACATTCAGTACTTC.